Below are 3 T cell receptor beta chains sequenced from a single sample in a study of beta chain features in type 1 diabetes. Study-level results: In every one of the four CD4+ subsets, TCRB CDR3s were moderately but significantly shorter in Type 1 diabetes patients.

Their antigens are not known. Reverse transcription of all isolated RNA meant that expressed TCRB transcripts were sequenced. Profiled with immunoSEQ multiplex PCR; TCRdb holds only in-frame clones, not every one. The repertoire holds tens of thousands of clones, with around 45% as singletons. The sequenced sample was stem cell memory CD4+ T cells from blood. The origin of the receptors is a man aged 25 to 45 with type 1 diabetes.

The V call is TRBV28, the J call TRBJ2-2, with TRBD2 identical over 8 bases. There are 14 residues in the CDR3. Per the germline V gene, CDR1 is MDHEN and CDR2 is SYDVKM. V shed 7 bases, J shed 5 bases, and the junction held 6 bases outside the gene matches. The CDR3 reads CASIAGGGTGELFF. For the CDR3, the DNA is TGTGCCAGCATCGCGGGAGGAGGAACCGGGGAGCTGTTTTTT.

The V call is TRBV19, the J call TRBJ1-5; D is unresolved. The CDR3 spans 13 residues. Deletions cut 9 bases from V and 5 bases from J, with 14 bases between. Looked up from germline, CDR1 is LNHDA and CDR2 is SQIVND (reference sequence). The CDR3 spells CARKAFGDQPQHF. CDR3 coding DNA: TGTGCCAGAAAGGCGTTCGGAGATCAGCCCCAGCATTTT.

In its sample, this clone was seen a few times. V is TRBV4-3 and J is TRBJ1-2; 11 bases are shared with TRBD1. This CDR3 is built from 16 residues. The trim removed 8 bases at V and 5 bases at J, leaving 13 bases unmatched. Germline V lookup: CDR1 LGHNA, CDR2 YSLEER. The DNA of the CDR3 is TGCGCCAGCCGCCTGGACAGGGGGCAGGTTTATTATGGCTACACCTTC. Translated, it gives CASRLDRGQVYYGYTF.